These 6 T cell receptor beta chains were sequenced from one sample in a study of T cells in Graves' hyperthyroidism and ophthalmopathy. RNA transcripts yielded amplified TCR beta CDR3 regions. HTBI primers were used for first-round RT-PCR of the TCR CDR3. TCRdb ran MiXCR on the multiplex PCR reads and lists one entry per CDR3 protein. The repertoire has around 600,000 distinct CDR3 sequences, roughly 14% of them found once; the top ten carry under 15%. Sequenced input: blood. These receptor sequences come from a woman between 50 and 59 years old with Graves' ophthalmopathy.

This clonotype was seen at least ten times. The chain has TRBV24-1 and TRBJ2-1; 14 bases map to TRBD2. CDR3 length: 18 residues. The V and J ends lost 4 bases and 0 bases, in that order; junction bases with no gene match: 4. CDR1 and CDR2 (germline): KGHDR, SFDVKD. Written as DNA, the CDR3 is TGTGCCACCAGTGAAATTGGGACTAGCGGGAGCTCCTACAATGAGCAGTTCTTC. It is translated as CATSEIGTSGSSYNEQFF.

This chain joins TRBV18 and TRBJ1-1; 9 bases line up with TRBD1. CDR1 and CDR2 (germline): KGHSH, LQKENI. CDR3 length: 15 residues. The V and J ends lost 2 bases and 7 bases, in that order; junction bases with no gene match: 8. CDR3 sequence reads: CASSPSTGGTIEAFF. The CDR3 region has the DNA TGTGCCAGCTCACCATCGACAGGGGGAACCATTGAAGCTTTCTTT.

The V call is TRBV12-3 or TRBV12-4, the J call TRBJ2-1; D gene uncertain. This CDR3 has 15 residues. Trimming pared 6 bases from V and 3 bases from J, leaving 15 bases between. Written as DNA, the CDR3 is TGTGCCAGCAGACGTATGGCCCGAAACTACAATGAGCAGTTCTTC. It specifies CASRRMARNYNEQFF.

The genes are TRBV20-1 and TRBJ2-4; D is undetermined. Germline CDR1 and CDR2: DFQATT and SNEGSKA (reference sequence). CDR3 length equals 15 residues. V gave up 0 bases and J gave up 0 bases, with 9 bases separating them. CDR3 amino acids: CSARDFHQAKNIQYF. Here the CDR3 DNA reads TGCAGTGCTAGAGATTTTCATCAAGCCAAAAACATTCAGTACTTC.

The sample holds many counts of this clonotype. The rearrangement uses TRBV7-8 and TRBJ2-1; a weak D match, TRBD1 (6 bases). Germline CDR1 and CDR2: SGHVS and FQNEAQ. The germline V and J ends were trimmed by 0 bases and 12 bases, with 12 bases remaining between them. This CDR3 spans 13 amino acids. The CDR3 loop is CASSLAPRQVQFF. As DNA, the CDR3 is TGTGCCAGCAGCTTAGCCCCGAGACAGGTGCAGTTCTTC.

This chain links TRBV29-1 with TRBJ2-1, with 12 positions matching TRBD2. The V gene end was trimmed by 5 bases and the J gene end by 7 bases; junction bases not matched to a gene: 9. CDR1 and CDR2 from the germline V gene are SQVTM and ANQGSEA. The CDR3 has 15 residues. CDR3 amino acids: CSVQTTSGRGNEQFF. Written as DNA, the CDR3 is TGCAGCGTTCAAACGACTAGCGGGAGAGGTAATGAGCAGTTCTTC.